This TCR beta chain appears in the sequencing data of a study of Ad26.COV2.S vaccination and SARS-CoV-2 variants. Libraries were prepared by immunoSEQ multiplex PCR; TCRdb keeps only in-frame clonotypes and omits some of them. This repertoire shows fewer than 500,000 clones, around 90% found once; its top ten account for over 9%. Treatment: roughly 19 received Ad26.COV2.S at low or high dose, single or two shots; roughly five received placebo; per-sample allocation not given. Day 63 after the first vaccine or placebo injection was the time point for sampling. The CDR3 contains 12 residues. The rearrangement joins TRBV21-1 to TRBJ2-3; the table's D call, TRBD2, has no DNA check behind it. TRBV21-1 is noted as a pseudogene. The material sequenced was peripheral blood, taken in a trial of Ad26.COV2.S vaccine versus placebo. The source is a person between 18 and 65 years old who received the Ad26.COV2.S COVID-19 vaccine or a placebo. Here the CDR3 DNA reads TGTGCCAGCATTAGTTCGGCAGATACGCAGTATTTT. This codes for CASISSADTQYF.